This T cell receptor beta chain originates from a study of blood T cell repertoires in COVID-19. At the level of the study: Specimens from acute and convalescent COVID-19 originated in the United States, Italy and Spain. T cells, B-cell-depleted T cells, or PBMCs supplied cDNA or gDNA.

In the authors' workflow: Reference gene primer amplification yielded estimated nucleated cell counts. Sequenced by immunoSEQ multiplex PCR; TCRdb stores in-frame clones only, minus some. That table supplies the V and J calls and clone size; D and trimming were determined from the DNA. The sample lists some 260,000 clones, more than 70% occurring once. CDR1 is MNHEY and CDR2 is SVGAGI in the germline V gene. The trim removed 4 bases at V and 3 bases at J, leaving 7 bases unmatched. This CDR3 has 15 residues. The sample comprised peripheral blood. The V and J genes are TRBV6-5 and TRBJ2-7, with TRBD1 identical over 9 bases. This TCR came from a woman aged 18-29 years with acute or convalescent COVID-19. CDR3 sequence reads: CASSFSGTGYYEQYF. The CDR3 DNA reads TGTGCCAGCAGTTTCTCCGGGACAGGGTACTACGAGCAGTACTTC.